Listed below are T cell receptor beta chains from one sample, sequenced in a study of CD8 T cells in ankylosing spondylitis. TCRdb used MiXCR to reprocess the 5' RACE reads, holding one entry per CDR3 protein. The data show about 190,000 distinct CDR3 sequences, with 13% seen just once and 11% held by the top ten. The sample comprised blood, either unsorted or a sorted T cell fraction (not recorded which). The origin of the receptors is a female donor with ankylosing spondylitis or in good health (not recorded which). The CDR3 runs from the conserved cysteine through the conserved F or W. The D gene is left open where the match is weak. The size entry is marked missing in some rows and otherwise reads once, few, many or a size class.

d_gene: TRBD2; j_gene: TRBJ2-1; abundance: .; v_gene: TRBV9; CDR3aa: CASSGLALSEQFF; CDR3nt: TGTGCCAGCAGCGGACTAGCGCTCAGTGAGCAGTTCTTC
d_gene: TRBD2; j_gene: TRBJ2-1; abundance: many; v_gene: TRBV7-3; CDR3aa: CASSLGTSERNEQFF; CDR3nt: TGTGCCAGCAGCTTGGGGACTAGCGAGAGAAATGAGCAGTTCTTC
d_gene: TRBD2; j_gene: TRBJ2-5; abundance: .; v_gene: TRBV18; CDR3aa: CASSPRLAGGKETQYF; CDR3nt: TGTGCCAGCTCACCAAGACTAGCGGGAGGTAAAGAGACCCAGTACTTC
d_gene: .; j_gene: TRBJ1-3; abundance: many; v_gene: TRBV20-1; CDR3aa: CSARLGTPEFAIYF; CDR3nt: TGCAGTGCTAGACTAGGGACGCCGGAATTCGCCATATATTTT
d_gene: TRBD1; j_gene: TRBJ2-3; abundance: few; v_gene: TRBV5-1; CDR3aa: CASSRGTGGTDTQYF; CDR3nt: TGCGCCAGCAGCCGTGGGACAGGGGGAACAGATACGCAGTATTTT
d_gene: .; j_gene: TRBJ2-7; abundance: .; v_gene: TRBV2; CDR3aa: CASSDRVYEQYF; CDR3nt: TGTGCCAGCAGTGACAGGGTTTACGAGCAGTACTTC
d_gene: .; j_gene: TRBJ2-3; abundance: few; v_gene: TRBV11-3; CDR3aa: CASSATHTQYF; CDR3nt: TGTGCCAGCAGCGCCACCCATACGCAGTATTTT
d_gene: TRBD2; j_gene: TRBJ2-1; abundance: many; v_gene: TRBV7-2; CDR3aa: CASSWTSGRVLGNEQFF; CDR3nt: TGTGCCAGCAGCTGGACTAGCGGGAGGGTGTTGGGGAATGAGCAGTTCTTC
d_gene: .; j_gene: TRBJ1-1; abundance: many; v_gene: TRBV29-1; CDR3aa: CSVEDGEAFF; CDR3nt: TGCAGCGTTGAGGACGGGGAAGCTTTCTTT
d_gene: .; j_gene: TRBJ1-1; abundance: many; v_gene: TRBV20-1; CDR3aa: CSARVVGNTEAFF; CDR3nt: TGCAGTGCTAGAGTCGTGGGTAACACTGAAGCTTTCTTT
d_gene: .; j_gene: TRBJ2-7; abundance: .; v_gene: TRBV5-6; CDR3aa: CASTSRRIFSYEQYF; CDR3nt: TGTGCCAGCACCTCTCGACGGATTTTCTCCTACGAGCAGTACTTC
d_gene: .; j_gene: TRBJ1-6; abundance: many; v_gene: TRBV12-3/TRBV12-4; CDR3aa: CASQPDGRNSPLHF; CDR3nt: TGTGCCAGCCAACCGGACGGACGAAATTCACCCCTCCACTTT
d_gene: TRBD2; j_gene: TRBJ2-1; abundance: .; v_gene: TRBV29-1; CDR3aa: CSVEGFAGGWNEQFF; CDR3nt: TGCAGCGTTGAGGGTTTTGCGGGAGGGTGGAATGAGCAGTTCTTC
d_gene: .; j_gene: TRBJ2-3; abundance: .; v_gene: TRBV9; CDR3aa: CASSVTDSTDTQYF; CDR3nt: TGTGCCAGCAGCGTAACTGACAGCACAGATACGCAGTATTTT
d_gene: .; j_gene: TRBJ2-7; abundance: many; v_gene: TRBV7-2; CDR3aa: CASGAARSSYEQYF; CDR3nt: TGTGCCAGCGGGGCGGCTAGAAGCTCCTACGAGCAGTACTTC
d_gene: .; j_gene: TRBJ2-7; abundance: many; v_gene: TRBV7-9; CDR3aa: CASRLNGAGEQYF; CDR3nt: TGTGCCAGCAGGTTGAACGGAGCTGGGGAGCAGTACTTC
d_gene: TRBD2; j_gene: TRBJ2-1; abundance: many; v_gene: TRBV7-2; CDR3aa: CASSFQLAYNEQFF; CDR3nt: TGTGCCAGCAGCTTTCAACTAGCGTACAATGAGCAGTTCTTC
d_gene: .; j_gene: TRBJ2-7; abundance: many; v_gene: TRBV7-9; CDR3aa: CASSLGRTGRAEQYF; CDR3nt: TGTGCCAGCAGCTTAGGAAGGACAGGGAGGGCCGAGCAGTACTTC
d_gene: TRBD1; j_gene: TRBJ2-3; abundance: few; v_gene: TRBV9; CDR3aa: CASSVVGQGATDTQYF; CDR3nt: TGTGCCAGCAGCGTAGTAGGGCAGGGGGCCACAGATACGCAGTATTTT
d_gene: .; j_gene: TRBJ2-3; abundance: many; v_gene: TRBV20-1; CDR3aa: CSASMTDTQYF; CDR3nt: TGCAGTGCTAGTATGACAGATACGCAGTATTTT
d_gene: .; j_gene: TRBJ2-1; abundance: many; v_gene: TRBV12-3/TRBV12-4; CDR3aa: CAIGNGSSYNEQFF; CDR3nt: TGTGCCATCGGGAACGGTAGCTCCTACAATGAGCAGTTCTTC
d_gene: .; j_gene: TRBJ2-7; abundance: many; v_gene: TRBV7-3; CDR3aa: CASSLTGEQYF; CDR3nt: TGTGCCAGCAGCTTAACAGGGGAGCAGTACTTC
d_gene: .; j_gene: TRBJ1-2; abundance: .; v_gene: TRBV11-1; CDR3aa: CASNRLGQTGAYTF; CDR3nt: TGTGCCAGCAACCGACTCGGACAGACTGGAGCCTACACCTTC
d_gene: .; j_gene: TRBJ1-5; abundance: few; v_gene: TRBV7-2; CDR3aa: CASSLVTQGGQPQHF; CDR3nt: TGTGCCAGCAGCTTGGTTACACAGGGCGGGCAGCCCCAGCATTTT
d_gene: .; j_gene: TRBJ2-6; abundance: .; v_gene: TRBV10-3; CDR3aa: CAIKAGSPGGANVLTF; CDR3nt: TGTGCCATCAAGGCAGGGTCACCAGGTGGGGCCAACGTCCTGACTTTC
d_gene: .; j_gene: TRBJ2-1; abundance: many; v_gene: TRBV5-1; CDR3aa: CASSFGVDEQFF; CDR3nt: TGCGCCAGCAGCTTCGGAGTTGATGAGCAGTTCTTC
d_gene: .; j_gene: TRBJ2-1; abundance: many; v_gene: TRBV4-3; CDR3aa: CASSQAARGYEQFF; CDR3nt: TGCGCCAGCAGCCAAGCCGCCAGGGGTTATGAGCAGTTCTTC
d_gene: TRBD2; j_gene: TRBJ2-5; abundance: few; v_gene: TRBV30; CDR3aa: CAYLSPGTRKETQYF; CDR3nt: TGTGCCTACCTATCCCCCGGGACTAGAAAAGAGACCCAGTACTTC
d_gene: .; j_gene: TRBJ2-3; abundance: .; v_gene: TRBV20-1; CDR3aa: CSATTAGTDTQYF; CDR3nt: TGCAGTGCCACGACCGCGGGGACAGATACGCAGTATTTT
d_gene: TRBD1; j_gene: TRBJ1-5; abundance: many; v_gene: TRBV6-2/TRBV6-3; CDR3aa: CASSYPTGGGQPQHF; CDR3nt: TGTGCCAGCAGTTACCCGACAGGGGGTGGACAGCCCCAGCATTTT
d_gene: .; j_gene: TRBJ2-7; abundance: .; v_gene: TRBV27; CDR3aa: CASSSLGQPKGNEQYF; CDR3nt: TGTGCCAGCAGTTCCCTTGGACAGCCAAAGGGGAACGAGCAGTACTTC